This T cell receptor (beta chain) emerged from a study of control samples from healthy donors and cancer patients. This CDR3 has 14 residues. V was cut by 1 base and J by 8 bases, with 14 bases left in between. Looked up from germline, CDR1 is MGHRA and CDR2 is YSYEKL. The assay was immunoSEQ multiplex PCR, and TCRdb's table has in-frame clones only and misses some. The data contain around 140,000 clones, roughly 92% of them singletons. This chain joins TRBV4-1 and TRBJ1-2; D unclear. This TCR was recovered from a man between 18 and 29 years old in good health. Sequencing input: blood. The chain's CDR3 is CASSQVNGVRGYTF. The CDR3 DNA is TGCGCCAGCAGCCAAGTCAACGGGGTGAGAGGCTACACCTTC.